The clone carrying this T cell receptor (beta chain) was found a few times. Antigen unknown. The sample originates from a study of cytomegalovirus exposure and HLA in healthy donors. The PCR used 60 Vbeta and 13 Jbeta primers. The table came from immunoSEQ multiplex PCR; TCRdb's copy has only in-frame clones and leaves some out. The data contain around 150,000 clones, 55% to 85% of them singletons. Study outcomes and limitations: A later analysis, which compared TCR beta chains of equal frequency, found the HLA-associated ones more clonally expanded.

The origin of this receptor is a man in his forties in good health and CMV-seronegative. What was sequenced was PBMCs.

CDR3 nucleotide sequence: TGTGCCAGCAGCTTAAGAATCATGCGCGAGCAGTACTTC. It yields the protein CASSLRIMREQYF. The chain carries TRBV13 and TRBJ2-7; D gene uncertain. The CDR3 spans 13 residues. The V end was cut by 2 bases, the J end by 6 bases, with 11 bases between. CDR1 and CDR2 (germline): PRHDT, FYEKMQ (reference sequence).